These T cell receptor beta chains were read from a single sample in a study of shared clonotypes between healthy human individuals. Sequenced by immunoSEQ multiplex PCR; TCRdb stores in-frame clones only, minus some. Among some 2 million clones listed, about 94% were seen once. Sequenced sample: naive CD8+ T cells sorted from blood. The receptors originated from a man aged 18 to 29 in good health. CDR3s include the opening cysteine and the closing phenylalanine or tryptophan. D genes are given only for firm matches. The size entry is marked missing in some rows and otherwise reads once, few, many or a size class.

CDR3 length | D gene | J gene | clone size | V gene | CDR3 protein | CDR3 DNA
15 | . | TRBJ1-5 | few | TRBV13 | CASSSRGAYNQPQHF | TGTGCCAGCAGCTCCCGGGGGGCTTACAATCAGCCCCAGCATTTT
13 | . | TRBJ2-3 | . | TRBV11-2 | CASSGGFTDTQYF | TGTGCCAGCTCGGGCGGTTTCACAGATACGCAGTATTTT
16 | . | TRBJ2-1 | . | TRBV5-1 | CASSLEVQGSYNEQFF | TGCGCCAGCAGCTTGGAGGTCCAGGGAAGCTACAATGAGCAGTTCTTC
15 | TRBD1 | TRBJ1-2 | . | TRBV6-1 | CASSPGTVNAYGYTF | TGTGCCAGCAGTCCCGGGACAGTTAACGCGTATGGCTACACCTTC
14 | TRBD1 | TRBJ2-2 | . | TRBV30 | CAWSSGQGFWELFF | TGTGCCTGGAGTTCTGGACAGGGTTTTTGGGAGCTGTTTTTT
14 | . | TRBJ1-2 | . | TRBV5-6 | CASSLGQSNYGYTF | TGTGCCAGCAGCTTGGGACAGTCTAACTATGGCTACACCTTC
15 | TRBD2 | TRBJ2-5 | . | TRBV2 | CASSEYSGGQETQYF | TGTGCCAGCAGTGAGTATAGCGGGGGCCAAGAGACCCAGTACTTC
14 | . | TRBJ1-1 | . | TRBV15 | CATSSQGGNTEAFF | TGTGCCACCAGCAGCCAAGGGGGGAACACTGAAGCTTTCTTT
13 | . | TRBJ2-7 | once | TRBV5-8 | CASSELTGDEQYF | TGTGCCAGCAGCGAGTTGACGGGAGACGAGCAGTACTTC
16 | TRBD1 | TRBJ2-7 | . | TRBV27 | CASSLKGTGVQYEQYF | TGTGCCAGCAGTTTAAAAGGGACAGGGGTCCAATACGAGCAGTACTTC
14 | . | TRBJ1-2 | . | TRBV28 | CASSLSRQSYGYTF | TGTGCCAGCAGTTTGTCCAGACAGTCCTATGGCTACACCTTC
14 | . | TRBJ2-2 | . | TRBV19 | CATTQANLAGELFF | TGTGCCACCACCCAGGCGAATTTGGCCGGGGAGCTGTTTTTT
14 | TRBD2 | TRBJ2-7 | . | TRBV7-3 | CASSVAGWVYEQYF | TGTGCCAGCAGCGTAGCGGGGTGGGTCTACGAGCAGTACTTC
13 | . | TRBJ2-1 | . | TRBV29-1 | CSTRPQGLNEQFF | TGCAGCACCCGACCTCAGGGACTCAATGAGCAGTTCTTC
13 | . | TRBJ2-1 | . | TRBV4-1 | CASSQGPVHEQFF | TGCGCCAGCAGCCAAGGGCCGGTCCATGAGCAGTTCTTC
14 | . | TRBJ2-2 | . | TRBV27 | CASSLGVATGELFF | TGTGCCAGCAGTTTGGGAGTAGCTACCGGGGAGCTGTTTTTT
15 | . | TRBJ2-7 | . | TRBV19 | CASSPGTGSIYEQYF | TGTGCCAGTAGCCCGGGGACGGGGTCAATTTACGAGCAGTACTTC
19 | . | TRBJ2-2 | . | TRBV5-1 | CASSLLLSGGPSSTGELFF | TGCGCCAGCAGCTTACTACTCTCGGGGGGCCCCTCGTCCACCGGGGAGCTGTTTTTT
11 | . | TRBJ1-6 | . | TRBV9 | CASSVPSPLHF | TGTGCCAGCAGCGTCCCCTCGCCCCTCCACTTT
14 | TRBD1 | TRBJ2-1 | . | TRBV28 | CASTAGQVDNEQFF | TGTGCCAGCACCGCCGGACAGGTTGACAATGAGCAGTTCTTC
17 | TRBD2 | TRBJ2-3 | . | TRBV10-3 | CAISESGAGGRSDTQYF | TGTGCCATCAGTGAAAGCGGGGCGGGAGGGAGATCAGATACGCAGTATTTT
15 | TRBD1 | TRBJ1-5 | . | TRBV4-1 | CASSRDRGEGQPQHF | TGCGCCAGCAGCCGCGACAGGGGAGAGGGTCAGCCCCAGCATTTT
15 | . | TRBJ2-7 | . | TRBV4-1 | CASSQESGSSYEQYF | TGCGCCAGCAGCCAAGAATCCGGGAGCTCCTACGAGCAGTACTTC
15 | . | TRBJ2-3 | . | TRBV5-6 | CASSLAGGSADTQYF | TGTGCCAGCAGCTTGGCCGGGGGCAGCGCAGATACGCAGTATTTT
16 | TRBD2 | TRBJ2-3 | . | TRBV7-2 | CASSTRLAGSTDTQYF | TGTGCCAGCAGCACCCGACTAGCGGGTAGCACAGATACGCAGTATTTT
16 | . | TRBJ2-5 | . | TRBV6-1 | CASSGGDTNLQETQYF | TGTGCCAGCAGTGGGGGGGACACAAACCTTCAAGAGACCCAGTACTTC
14 | . | TRBJ2-7 | . | TRBV7-6 | CASSTTENISEQYF | TGTGCCAGCAGCACGACGGAAAATATCTCCGAGCAGTACTTC
18 | . | TRBJ1-5 | . | TRBV7-9 | CASSQPRRPGGYNQPQHF | TGTGCCAGCAGCCAACCTCGACGCCCCGGGGGCTACAATCAGCCCCAGCATTTT
17 | . | TRBJ1-5 | . | TRBV4-1 | CASSQDLGGGSNQPQHF | TGCGCCAGCAGCCAAGATCTAGGGGGGGGTAGCAATCAGCCCCAGCATTTT
14 | . | TRBJ2-3 | . | TRBV27 | CASSIAESTDTQYF | TGTGCCAGCAGTATTGCAGAAAGCACAGATACGCAGTATTTT
16 | . | TRBJ2-1 | . | TRBV28 | CASSLYQGSSYNEQFF | TGTGCCAGCAGTTTATATCAGGGAAGCTCCTACAATGAGCAGTTCTTC
15 | . | TRBJ2-7 | . | TRBV7-9 | CASSHYSGAYLEQYF | TGTGCCAGCAGCCACTACAGTGGGGCGTACCTCGAGCAGTACTTC
16 | TRBD1 | TRBJ2-1 | . | TRBV27 | CASSLLGQGSYNEQFF | TGTGCCAGCAGTTTATTGGGACAGGGATCCTACAATGAGCAGTTCTTC
14 | . | TRBJ1-2 | . | TRBV30 | CAWSWEELNYGYTF | TGTGCCTGGAGTTGGGAAGAGTTAAACTATGGCTACACCTTC
13 | . | TRBJ1-2 | few | TRBV11-2 | CASSVTGDYGYTF | TGTGCCAGCAGCGTGACAGGTGACTATGGCTACACCTTC
14 | . | TRBJ2-3 | . | TRBV6-1 | CASPLGSTTDTQYF | TGTGCCAGCCCTTTGGGCTCCACCACAGATACGCAGTATTTT
14 | . | TRBJ2-5 | . | TRBV11-2 | CASSLIRLQETQYF | TGTGCCAGCAGCTTAATCCGATTACAAGAGACCCAGTACTTC
15 | . | TRBJ2-7 | . | TRBV4-1 | CASSQSPLFSYEQYF | TGCGCCAGCAGCCAATCCCCTCTCTTCTCCTACGAGCAGTACTTC
14 | TRBD2 | TRBJ2-3 | . | TRBV6-1 | CASSDVLAGDTQYF | TGTGCCAGCAGTGATGTGTTAGCGGGGGATACGCAGTATTTT
12 | . | TRBJ1-2 | . | TRBV30 | CAWSVLGDGYTF | TGTGCCTGGAGTGTACTGGGGGATGGCTACACCTTC